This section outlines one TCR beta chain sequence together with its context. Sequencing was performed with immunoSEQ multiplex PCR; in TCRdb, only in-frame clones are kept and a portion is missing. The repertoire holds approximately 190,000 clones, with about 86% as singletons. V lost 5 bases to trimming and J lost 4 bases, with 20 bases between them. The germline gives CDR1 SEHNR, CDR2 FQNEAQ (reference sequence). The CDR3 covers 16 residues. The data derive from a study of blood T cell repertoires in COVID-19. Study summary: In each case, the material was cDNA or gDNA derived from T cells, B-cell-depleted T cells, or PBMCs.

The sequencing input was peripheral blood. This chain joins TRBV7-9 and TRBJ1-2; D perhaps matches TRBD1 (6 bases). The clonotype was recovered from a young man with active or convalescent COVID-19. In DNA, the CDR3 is TGTGCCAGCAGCGCGTCTCCAGGGGCCTCGGGCTATGGCTACACCTTC. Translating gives CASSASPGASGYGYTF.